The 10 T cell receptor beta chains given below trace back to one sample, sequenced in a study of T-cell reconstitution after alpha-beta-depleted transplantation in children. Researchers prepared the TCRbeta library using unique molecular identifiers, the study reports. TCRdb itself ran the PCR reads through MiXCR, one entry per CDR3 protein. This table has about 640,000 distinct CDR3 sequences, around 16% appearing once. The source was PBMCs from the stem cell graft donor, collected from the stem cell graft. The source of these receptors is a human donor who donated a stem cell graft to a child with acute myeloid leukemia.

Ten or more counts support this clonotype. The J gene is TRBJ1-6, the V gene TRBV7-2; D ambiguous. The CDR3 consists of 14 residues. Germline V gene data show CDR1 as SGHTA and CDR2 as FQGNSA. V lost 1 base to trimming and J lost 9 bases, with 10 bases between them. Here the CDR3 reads CASSLVYSLSPLHF. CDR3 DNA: TGTGCCAGCAGCTTAGTATATTCGCTTTCACCCCTCCACTTT.

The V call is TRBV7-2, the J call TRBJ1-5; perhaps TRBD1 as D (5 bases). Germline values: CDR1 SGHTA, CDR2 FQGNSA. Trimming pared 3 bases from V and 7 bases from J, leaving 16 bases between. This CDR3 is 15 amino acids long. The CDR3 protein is CASSFRGGGAQPQHF. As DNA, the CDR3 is TGTGCCAGCAGCTTTAGGGGCGGGGGAGCGCAGCCCCAGCATTTT.

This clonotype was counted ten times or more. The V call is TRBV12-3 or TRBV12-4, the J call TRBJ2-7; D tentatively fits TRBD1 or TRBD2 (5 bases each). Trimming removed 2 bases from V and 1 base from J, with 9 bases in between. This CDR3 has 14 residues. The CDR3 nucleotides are TGTGCCAGCAGTTTATGGGACCCTTCCTACGAGCAGTACTTC. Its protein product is CASSLWDPSYEQYF.

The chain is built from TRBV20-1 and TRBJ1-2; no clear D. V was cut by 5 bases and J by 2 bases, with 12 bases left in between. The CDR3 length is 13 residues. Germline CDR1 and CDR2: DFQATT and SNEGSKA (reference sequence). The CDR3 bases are TGCAGTGCTGGGGATTCATGGAACTATGGCTACACCTTC. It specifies CSAGDSWNYGYTF.

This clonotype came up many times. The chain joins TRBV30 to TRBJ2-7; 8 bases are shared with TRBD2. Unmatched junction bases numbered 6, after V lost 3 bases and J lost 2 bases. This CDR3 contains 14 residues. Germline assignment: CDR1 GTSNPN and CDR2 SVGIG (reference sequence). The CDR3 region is CAWSAGRGTYEQYF. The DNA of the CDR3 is TGTGCCTGGAGCGCCGGGAGGGGAACCTACGAGCAGTACTTC.

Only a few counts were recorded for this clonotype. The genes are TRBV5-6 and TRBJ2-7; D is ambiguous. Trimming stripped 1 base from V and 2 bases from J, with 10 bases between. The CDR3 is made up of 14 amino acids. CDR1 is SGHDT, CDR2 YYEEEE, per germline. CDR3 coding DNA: TGTGCCAGCAGCTTGTTCCCGACCCCCTACGAGCAGTACGTC. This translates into CASSLFPTPYEQYV.

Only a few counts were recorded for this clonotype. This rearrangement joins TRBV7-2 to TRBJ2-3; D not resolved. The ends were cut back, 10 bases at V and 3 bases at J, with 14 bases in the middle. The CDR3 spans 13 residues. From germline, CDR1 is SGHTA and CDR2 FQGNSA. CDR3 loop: CATTMPGTDTQYF. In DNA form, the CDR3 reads TGTGCCACCACCATGCCCGGGACAGATACGCAGTATTTT.

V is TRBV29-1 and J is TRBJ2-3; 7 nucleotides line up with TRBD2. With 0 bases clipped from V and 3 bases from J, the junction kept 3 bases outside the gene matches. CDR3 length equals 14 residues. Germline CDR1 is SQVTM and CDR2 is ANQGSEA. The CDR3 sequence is CSVEDGGRTDTQYF. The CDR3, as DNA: TGCAGCGTTGAAGACGGGGGGAGGACAGATACGCAGTATTTT.

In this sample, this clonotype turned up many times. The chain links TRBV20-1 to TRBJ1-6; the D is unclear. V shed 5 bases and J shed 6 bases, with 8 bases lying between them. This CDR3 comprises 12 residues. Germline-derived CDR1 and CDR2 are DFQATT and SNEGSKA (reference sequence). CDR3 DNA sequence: TGCAGTGCTCCGAAGGGTAATTCACCCCTCCACTTT. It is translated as CSAPKGNSPLHF.

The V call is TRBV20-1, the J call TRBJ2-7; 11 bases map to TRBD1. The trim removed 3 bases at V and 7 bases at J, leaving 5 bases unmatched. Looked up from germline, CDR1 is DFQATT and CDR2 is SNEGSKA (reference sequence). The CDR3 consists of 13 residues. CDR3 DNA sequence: TGCAGTGCTAGGGGACAGGGGGTAGGTGAGCAGTACGTC. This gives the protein CSARGQGVGEQYV.